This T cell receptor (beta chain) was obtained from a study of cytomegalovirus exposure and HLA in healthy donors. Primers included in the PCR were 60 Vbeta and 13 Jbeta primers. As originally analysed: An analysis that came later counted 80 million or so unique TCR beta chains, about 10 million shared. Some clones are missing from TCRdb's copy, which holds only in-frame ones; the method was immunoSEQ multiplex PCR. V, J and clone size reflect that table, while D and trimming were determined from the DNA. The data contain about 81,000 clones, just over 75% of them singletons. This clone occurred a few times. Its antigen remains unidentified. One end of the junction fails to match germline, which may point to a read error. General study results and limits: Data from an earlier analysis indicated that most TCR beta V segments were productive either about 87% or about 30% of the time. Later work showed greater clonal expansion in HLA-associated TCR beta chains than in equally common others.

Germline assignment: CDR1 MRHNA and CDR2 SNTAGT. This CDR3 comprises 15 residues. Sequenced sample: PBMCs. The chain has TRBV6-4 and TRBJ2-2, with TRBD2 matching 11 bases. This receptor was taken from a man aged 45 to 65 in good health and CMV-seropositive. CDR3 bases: TGTGGCACCAGTGTGACTAGCGGGAACACCGCGGAGCTGTTTTTT. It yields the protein CGTSVTSGNTAELFF.